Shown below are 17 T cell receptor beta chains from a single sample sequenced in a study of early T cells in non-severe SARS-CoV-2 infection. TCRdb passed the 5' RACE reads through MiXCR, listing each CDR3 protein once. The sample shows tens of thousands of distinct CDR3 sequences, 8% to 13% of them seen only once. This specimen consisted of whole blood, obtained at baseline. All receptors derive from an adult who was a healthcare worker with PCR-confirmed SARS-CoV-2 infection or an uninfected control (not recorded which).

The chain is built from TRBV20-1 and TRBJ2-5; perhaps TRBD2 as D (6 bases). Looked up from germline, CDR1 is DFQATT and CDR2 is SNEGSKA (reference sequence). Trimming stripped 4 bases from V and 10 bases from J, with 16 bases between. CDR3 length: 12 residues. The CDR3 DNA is TGCAGTGCTAACCCGCCGGGGGAGGACCAGTACTTC. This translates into CSANPPGEDQYF.

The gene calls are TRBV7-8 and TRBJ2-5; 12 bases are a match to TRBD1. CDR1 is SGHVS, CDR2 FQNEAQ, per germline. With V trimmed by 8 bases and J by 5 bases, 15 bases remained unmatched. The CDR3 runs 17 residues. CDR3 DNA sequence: TGTGCCAGCGGACCGGGACAGGGGGCCCCCCTGGGGGAGACCCAGTACTTC. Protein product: CASGPGQGAPLGETQYF.

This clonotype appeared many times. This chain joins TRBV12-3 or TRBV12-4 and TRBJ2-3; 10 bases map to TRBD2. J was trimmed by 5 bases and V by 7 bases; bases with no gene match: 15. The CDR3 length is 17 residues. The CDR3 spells CASMMIQREGLGDTQYF. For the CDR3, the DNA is TGTGCCAGCATGATGATCCAGCGGGAGGGCCTCGGAGATACGCAGTATTTT.

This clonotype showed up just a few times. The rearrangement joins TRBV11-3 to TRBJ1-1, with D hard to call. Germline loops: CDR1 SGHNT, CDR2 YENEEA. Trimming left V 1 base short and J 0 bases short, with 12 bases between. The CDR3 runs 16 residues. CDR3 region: CASSLVRGVMNTEAFF. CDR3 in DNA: TGTGCCAGCAGCTTAGTTCGGGGAGTCATGAACACTGAAGCTTTCTTT.

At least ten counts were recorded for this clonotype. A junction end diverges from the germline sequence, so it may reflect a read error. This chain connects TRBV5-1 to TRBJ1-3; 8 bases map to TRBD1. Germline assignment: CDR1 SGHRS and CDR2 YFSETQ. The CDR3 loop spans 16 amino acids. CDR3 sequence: CASSLNRGISENTIYF. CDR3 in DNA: TGCGCCAGCAGCTTGAACAGGGGGATTTCTGAAAACACCATATATTTT.

The CDR3, as DNA: TGCGCCAGCAGCCAAGTTGGGGGGGACGGATCTGATCCCCTCCACTTT. This encodes CASSQVGGDGSDPLHF. The chain employs TRBV4-1 and TRBJ1-6; D is possibly TRBD1 (5 bases). There are 16 residues in the CDR3. Per germline, CDR1 MGHRA and CDR2 YSYEKL. The V end lost 1 base, the J end lost 13 bases, and 20 bases lay between the germline ends.

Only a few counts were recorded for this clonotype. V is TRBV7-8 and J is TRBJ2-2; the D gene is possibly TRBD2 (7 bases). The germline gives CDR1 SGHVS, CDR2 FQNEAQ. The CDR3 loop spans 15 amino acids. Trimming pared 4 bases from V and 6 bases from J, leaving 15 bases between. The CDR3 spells CASSSTGGRPGELFF. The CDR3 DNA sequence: TGTGCCAGCAGCTCAACCGGGGGGCGCCCCGGGGAGCTGTTTTTT. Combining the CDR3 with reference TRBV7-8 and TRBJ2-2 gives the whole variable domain GAGVSQSPRYKVAKRGQDVALRCDPISGHVSLFWYQQALGQGPEFLTYFQNEAQLDKSGLPSDRFFAERPEGSVSTLKIQRTQQEDSAVYLCASSSTGGRPGELFFGEGSRLTVL.

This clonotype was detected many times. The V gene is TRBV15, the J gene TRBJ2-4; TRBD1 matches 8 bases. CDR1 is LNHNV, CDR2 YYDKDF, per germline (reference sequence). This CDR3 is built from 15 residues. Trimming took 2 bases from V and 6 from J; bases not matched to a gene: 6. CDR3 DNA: TGTGCCACCAGCAGATACGGACAGGGAGGAAACATTCAGTACTTC. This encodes CATSRYGQGGNIQYF.

CDR3 bases: TGTGCCTCTCACGAAGCCGATAATTCACCCCTCCACTTT. Translated, it gives CASHEADNSPLHF. The chain recombines TRBV6-1 with TRBJ1-6; no clear D gene. This CDR3 contains 13 residues. CDR1 is MNHNS, CDR2 SASEGT, per germline. Trimming cost V 11 bases and J 5 bases, with 13 bases left between them.

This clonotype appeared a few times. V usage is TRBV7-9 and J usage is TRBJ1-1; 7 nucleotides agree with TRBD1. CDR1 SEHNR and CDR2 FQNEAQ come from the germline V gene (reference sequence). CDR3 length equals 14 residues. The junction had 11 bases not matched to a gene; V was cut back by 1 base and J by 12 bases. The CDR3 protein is CASSLVSRGPRPFF. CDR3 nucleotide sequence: TGTGCCAGCAGCTTAGTCAGTAGGGGGCCTCGGCCTTTCTTT.

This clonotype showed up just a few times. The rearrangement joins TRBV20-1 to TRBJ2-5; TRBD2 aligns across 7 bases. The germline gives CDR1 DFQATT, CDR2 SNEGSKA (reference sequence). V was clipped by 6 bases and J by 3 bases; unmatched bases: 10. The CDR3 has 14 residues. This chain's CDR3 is CSAPRSGMKETQYF. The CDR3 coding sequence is TGCAGTGCCCCCCGAAGCGGGATGAAAGAGACCCAGTACTTC.

The CDR3 spells CSARVWGGNQPQHF. CDR3 coding DNA: TGCAGTGCTAGAGTCTGGGGAGGGAATCAGCCCCAGCATTTT. The chain uses TRBV20-1 and TRBJ1-5, with no clear D. The CDR3 has 14 amino acids. V was trimmed by 1 base and J by 4 bases, leaving 11 bases between them. Germline CDR1 DFQATT, CDR2 SNEGSKA (reference sequence).

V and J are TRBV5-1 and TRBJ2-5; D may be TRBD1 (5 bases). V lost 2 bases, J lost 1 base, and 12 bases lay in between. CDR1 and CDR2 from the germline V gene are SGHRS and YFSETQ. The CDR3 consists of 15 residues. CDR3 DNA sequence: TGCGCCAGCAGCTTCAGGGCAGCTATCCAAGAGACCCAGTACTTC. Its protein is CASSFRAAIQETQYF.

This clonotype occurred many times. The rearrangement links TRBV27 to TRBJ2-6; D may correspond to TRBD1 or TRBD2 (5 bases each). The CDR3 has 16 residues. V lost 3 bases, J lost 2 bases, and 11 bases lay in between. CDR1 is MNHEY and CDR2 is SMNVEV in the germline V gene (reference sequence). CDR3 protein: CASSLGRRAGANVLTF. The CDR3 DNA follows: TGTGCCAGCAGTTTGGGACGGCGGGCTGGGGCCAACGTCCTGACTTTC.

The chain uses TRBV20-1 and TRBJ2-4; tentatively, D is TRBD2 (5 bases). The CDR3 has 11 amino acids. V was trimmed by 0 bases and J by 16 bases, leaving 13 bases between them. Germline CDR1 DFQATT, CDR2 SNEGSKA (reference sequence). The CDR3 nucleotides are TGCAGTGCTAGAGATGGACGTGGACTTTACTTC. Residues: CSARDGRGLYF.

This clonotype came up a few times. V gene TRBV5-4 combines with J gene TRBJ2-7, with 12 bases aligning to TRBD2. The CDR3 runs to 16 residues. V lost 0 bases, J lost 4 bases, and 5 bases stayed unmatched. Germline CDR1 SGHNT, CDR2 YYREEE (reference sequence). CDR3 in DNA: TGTGCCAGCAGCTTGGCCGGACTAGCGGGGAGGTACGAGCAGTACTTC. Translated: CASSLAGLAGRYEQYF. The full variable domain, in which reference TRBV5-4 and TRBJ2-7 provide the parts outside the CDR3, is ETGVTQSPTHLIKTRGQQVTLRCSSQSGHNTVSWYQQALGQGPQFIFQYYREEENGRGNFPPRFSGLQFPNYSSELNVNALELDDSALYLCASSLAGLAGRYEQYFGPGTRLTVT.

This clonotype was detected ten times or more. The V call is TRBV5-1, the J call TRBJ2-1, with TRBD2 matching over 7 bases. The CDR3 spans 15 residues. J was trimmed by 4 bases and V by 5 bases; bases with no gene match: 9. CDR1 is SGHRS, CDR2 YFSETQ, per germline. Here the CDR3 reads CASSTSGTGYNEQFF. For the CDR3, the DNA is TGCGCCAGCAGTACAAGCGGGACGGGATACAATGAGCAGTTCTTC.